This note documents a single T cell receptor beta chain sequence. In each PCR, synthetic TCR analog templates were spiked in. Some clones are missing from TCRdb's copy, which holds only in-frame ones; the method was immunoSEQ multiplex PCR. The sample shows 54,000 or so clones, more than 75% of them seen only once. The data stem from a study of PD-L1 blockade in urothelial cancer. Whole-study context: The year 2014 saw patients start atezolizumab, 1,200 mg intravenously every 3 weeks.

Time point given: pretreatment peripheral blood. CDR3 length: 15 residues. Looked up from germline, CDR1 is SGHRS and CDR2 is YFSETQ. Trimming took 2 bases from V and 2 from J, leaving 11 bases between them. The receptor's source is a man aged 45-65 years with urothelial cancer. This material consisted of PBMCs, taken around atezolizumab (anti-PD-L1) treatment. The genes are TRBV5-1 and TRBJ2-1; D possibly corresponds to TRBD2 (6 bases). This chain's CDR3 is CASSFGGDPYNEQFF. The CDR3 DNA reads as TGCGCCAGCAGCTTCGGCGGGGACCCCTACAATGAGCAGTTCTTC.